The entry that follows covers one T cell receptor (beta chain) sequence. This CDR3 is built from 13 residues. With V trimmed by 5 bases and J by 5 bases, 5 bases remained unmatched. The V gene's germline CDR1 is SGHAT and CDR2 FQNNGV. The method was immunoSEQ multiplex PCR; TCRdb's version includes in-frame clones alone and lacks a portion of them. The table includes about 170,000 clones, roughly nine tenths detected once. The data were obtained in a study of control samples from healthy donors and cancer patients. The TCR originated in a woman in her 30s in good health. The V call is TRBV11-2, the J call TRBJ1-2; 7 positions agree with TRBD1. Source material: blood. As DNA, the CDR3 is TGTGCCAGCAGCCCCGGGACAGAATATGGCTACACCTTC. Translating it yields CASSPGTEYGYTF. The full variable domain, completed using reference TRBV11-2 and TRBJ1-2, is EAGVAQSPRYKIIEKRQSVAFWCNPISGHATLYWYQQILGQGPKLLIQFQNNGVVDDSQLPKDRFSAERLKGVDSTLKIQPAKLEDSAVYLCASSPGTEYGYTFGSGTRLTVV.